This is a list of T cell receptor beta chains from one sample in a study of blood T cells in healthy people across ages. TCRdb reprocessed the 5' RACE reads with MiXCR, giving one entry per CDR3 protein. Here the sample spans 750,000 to 950,000 distinct CDR3 sequences, about 27% being singletons. This same sample was also part of a study on T cells of mothers and their children.

The sequenced sample was blood. These receptors were collected from a woman aged 40 to 55 in good health. CDR3s include the opening cysteine and the closing phenylalanine or tryptophan. The D gene is left open where the match is weak. Size values are once, few and many counts, or a class for expanded clones, and some rows have none.

14 TRBD1 TRBJ1-4 TRBV7-8 NA TGTACCAGCAGCTCCACCGGCAGGGGGGAAAAACTGTTTTTT CTSSSTGRGEKLFF
15 TRBD2 TRBJ2-1 TRBV9 NA TGTGCCAGCAGCCTGGGACTAGAAACCTACAATGAGCAGTTCTTC CASSLGLETYNEQFF
17 TRBD2 TRBJ2-3 TRBV3-1 few TGTGCCAGCAGCCAAGACGGACTAGCGGGGAGCACAGATACGCAGTATTTT CASSQDGLAGSTDTQYF
15 TRBD1 TRBJ2-5 TRBV9 NA TGTGCCAGCAGCGCTCTAGAGGGGGCCGGAGAGACCCAGTACTTC CASSALEGAGETQYF
15 TRBD1 TRBJ1-2 TRBV5-1 NA TGCGCCAGCAGCTTGGGACAGGGCCCTGGCTATGGCTACACCTTC CASSLGQGPGYGYTF
15 NA TRBJ1-4 TRBV6-1 NA TGTGCCAGCAGTGAACGGCTACGGAATAATGAAAAACTGTTTTTT CASSERLRNNEKLFF
16 NA TRBJ1-2 TRBV28 few TGTGCCAGCAGTTTAGGGGGGAACCAAGCCTCCTATGGCTACACCTTC CASSLGGNQASYGYTF
14 NA TRBJ2-3 TRBV12-3/TRBV12-4 NA TGTGCCAGCAGTTTCCGGGCGGGGCTAGATACGCAGTATTTT CASSFRAGLDTQYF
13 NA TRBJ1-2 TRBV20-1 many TGCAGTGCTAGACTGGAACGGAACTATGGCTACACCTTC CSARLERNYGYTF
13 NA TRBJ1-2 TRBV27 many TGTGCCAGCAGTCTATCCGGTCCCTATGGCTACACCTTC CASSLSGPYGYTF
16 TRBD2 TRBJ2-3 TRBV11-2 NA TGTGCCAGCAGCTTAAACCCGGGGGGGAATGCTGATACGCAGTATTTT CASSLNPGGNADTQYF
14 NA TRBJ1-1 TRBV29-1 few TGCAGCGTTGATGATGTGGGATCCAACACTGAAGCTTTCTTT CSVDDVGSNTEAFF
15 NA TRBJ2-1 TRBV6-5 few TGTGCCAGCAGTTACTCGGGCGGGCCTGACAATGAGCAGTTCTTC CASSYSGGPDNEQFF
19 TRBD2 TRBJ2-7 TRBV4-3 NA TGCGCCAGCAGCCAAGGATATTTCGGGAACTCCGGGGGGGACTACGAGCAGTACTTC CASSQGYFGNSGGDYEQYF
16 TRBD1 TRBJ1-2 TRBV6-5 NA TGTGCCAGCAGTTCCTTTAGTACCACAGGGGAAGGTGGCTACACCTTC CASSSFSTTGEGGYTF
14 TRBD1 TRBJ1-5 TRBV19 few TGTGCCAGTAGTACCGGACAGGGGGTGCAGCCCCAGCATTTT CASSTGQGVQPQHF
15 NA TRBJ1-2 TRBV28 few TGTGCCAGCAGTTTATTGGCAGGGGCCTCTATGGGCTACACCTTC CASSLLAGASMGYTF
14 NA TRBJ2-7 TRBV3-1 NA TGTGCCAGCAGCCAAGAGGTGGAATCCTACGAGCAGTACTTC CASSQEVESYEQYF